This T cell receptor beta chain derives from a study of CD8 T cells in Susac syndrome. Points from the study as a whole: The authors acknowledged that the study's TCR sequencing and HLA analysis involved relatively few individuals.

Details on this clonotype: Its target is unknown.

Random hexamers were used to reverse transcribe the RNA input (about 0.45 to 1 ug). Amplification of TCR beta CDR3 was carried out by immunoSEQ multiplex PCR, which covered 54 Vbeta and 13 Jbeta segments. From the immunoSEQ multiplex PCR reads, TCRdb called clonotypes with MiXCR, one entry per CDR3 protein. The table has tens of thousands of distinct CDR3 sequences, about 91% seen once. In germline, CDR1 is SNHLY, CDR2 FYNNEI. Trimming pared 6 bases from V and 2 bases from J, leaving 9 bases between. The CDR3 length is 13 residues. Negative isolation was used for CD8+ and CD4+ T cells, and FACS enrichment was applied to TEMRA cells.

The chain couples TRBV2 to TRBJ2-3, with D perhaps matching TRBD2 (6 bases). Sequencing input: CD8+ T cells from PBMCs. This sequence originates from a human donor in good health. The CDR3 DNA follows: TGTGCCAGCAGGGGGACTTTCACAGATACGCAGTATTTT. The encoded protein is CASRGTFTDTQYF. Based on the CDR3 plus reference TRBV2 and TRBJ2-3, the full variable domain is EPEVTQTPSHQVTQMGQEVILRCVPISNHLYFYWYRQILGQKVEFLVSFYNNEISEKSEIFDDQFSVERPDGSNFTLKIRSTKLEDSAMYFCASRGTFTDTQYFGPGTRLTVL.